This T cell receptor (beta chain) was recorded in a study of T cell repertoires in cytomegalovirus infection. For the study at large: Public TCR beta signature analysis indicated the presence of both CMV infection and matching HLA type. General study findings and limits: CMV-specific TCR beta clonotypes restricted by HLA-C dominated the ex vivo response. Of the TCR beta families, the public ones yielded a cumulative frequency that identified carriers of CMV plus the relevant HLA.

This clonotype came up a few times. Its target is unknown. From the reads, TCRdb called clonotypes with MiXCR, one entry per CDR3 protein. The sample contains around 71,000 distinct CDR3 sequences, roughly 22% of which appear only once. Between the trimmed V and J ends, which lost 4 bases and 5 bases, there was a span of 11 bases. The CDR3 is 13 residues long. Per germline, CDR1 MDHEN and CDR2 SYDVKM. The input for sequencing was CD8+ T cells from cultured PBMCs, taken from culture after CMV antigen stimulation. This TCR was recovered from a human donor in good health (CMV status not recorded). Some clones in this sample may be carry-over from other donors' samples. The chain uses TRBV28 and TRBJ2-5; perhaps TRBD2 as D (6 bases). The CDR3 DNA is TGTGCCAGCAGTTCGGGCGGGGTGGAGACCCAGTACTTC. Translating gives CASSSGGVETQYF. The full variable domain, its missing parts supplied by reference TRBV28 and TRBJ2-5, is DVKVTQSSRYLVKRTGEKVFLECVQDMDHENMFWYRQDPGLGLRLIYFSYDVKMKEKGDIPEGYSVSREKKERFSLILESASTNQTSMYLCASSSGGVETQYFGPGTRLLVL.